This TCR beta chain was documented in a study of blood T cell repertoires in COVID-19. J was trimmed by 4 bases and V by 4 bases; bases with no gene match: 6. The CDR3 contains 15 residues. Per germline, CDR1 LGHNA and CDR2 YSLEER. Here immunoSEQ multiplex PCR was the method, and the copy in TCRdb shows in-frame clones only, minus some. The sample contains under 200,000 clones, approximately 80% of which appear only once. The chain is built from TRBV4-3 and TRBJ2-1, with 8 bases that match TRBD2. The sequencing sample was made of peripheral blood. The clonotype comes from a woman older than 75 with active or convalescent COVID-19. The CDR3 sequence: CASSLSGGHYNEQFF. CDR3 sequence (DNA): TGCGCCAGCAGCCTGTCGGGGGGGCATTACAATGAGCAGTTCTTC.